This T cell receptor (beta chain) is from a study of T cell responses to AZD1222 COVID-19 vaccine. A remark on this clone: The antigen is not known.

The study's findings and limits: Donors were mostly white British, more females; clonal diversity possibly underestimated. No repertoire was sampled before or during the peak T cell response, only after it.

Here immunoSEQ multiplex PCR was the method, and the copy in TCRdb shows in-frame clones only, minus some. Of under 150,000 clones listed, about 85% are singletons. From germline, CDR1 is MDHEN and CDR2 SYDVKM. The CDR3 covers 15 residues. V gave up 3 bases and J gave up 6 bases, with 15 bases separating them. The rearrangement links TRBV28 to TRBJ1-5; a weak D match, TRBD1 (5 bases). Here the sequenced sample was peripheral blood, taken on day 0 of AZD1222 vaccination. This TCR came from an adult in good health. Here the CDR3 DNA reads TGTGCCAGCAGTTTCCGGGACGCCGGCGGTCAGCCCCAGCATTTT. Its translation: CASSFRDAGGQPQHF.